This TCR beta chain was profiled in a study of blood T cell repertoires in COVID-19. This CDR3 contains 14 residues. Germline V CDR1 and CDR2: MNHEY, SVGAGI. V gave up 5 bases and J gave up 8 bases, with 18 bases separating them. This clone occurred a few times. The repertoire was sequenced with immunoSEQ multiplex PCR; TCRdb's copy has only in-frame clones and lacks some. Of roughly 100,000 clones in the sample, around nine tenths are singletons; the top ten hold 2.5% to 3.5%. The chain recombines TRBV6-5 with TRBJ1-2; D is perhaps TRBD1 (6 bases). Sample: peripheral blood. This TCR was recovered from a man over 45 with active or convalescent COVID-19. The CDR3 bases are TGTGCCAGCAGTCCCCGGGACATCCTTCAAGGCTACACCTTC. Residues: CASSPRDILQGYTF.